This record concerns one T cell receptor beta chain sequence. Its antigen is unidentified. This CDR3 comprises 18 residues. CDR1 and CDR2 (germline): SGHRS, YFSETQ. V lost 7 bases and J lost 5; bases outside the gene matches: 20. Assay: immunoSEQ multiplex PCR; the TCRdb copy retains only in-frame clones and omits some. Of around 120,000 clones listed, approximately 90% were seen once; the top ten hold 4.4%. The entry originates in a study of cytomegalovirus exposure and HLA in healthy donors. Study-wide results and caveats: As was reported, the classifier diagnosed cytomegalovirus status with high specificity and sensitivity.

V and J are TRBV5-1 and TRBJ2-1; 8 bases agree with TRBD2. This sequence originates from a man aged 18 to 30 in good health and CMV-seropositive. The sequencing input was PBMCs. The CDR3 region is CASVRGLAGPEWDNEQFF. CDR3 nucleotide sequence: TGCGCCAGCGTCCGGGGGCTAGCGGGTCCAGAATGGGACAATGAGCAGTTCTTC. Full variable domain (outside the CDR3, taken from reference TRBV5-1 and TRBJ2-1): KAGVTQTPRYLIKTRGQQVTLSCSPISGHRSVSWYQQTPGQGLQFLFEYFSETQRNKGNFPGRFSGRQFSNSRSEMNVSTLELGDSALYLCASVRGLAGPEWDNEQFFGPGTRLTVL.